The 11 T cell receptor beta chains given below trace back to one sample, sequenced in a study of beta chain features in type 1 diabetes (dated by TCRdb to 2017 to 2018). Library method: the immunoSEQ multiplex PCR assay. The High Capacity cDNA Reverse Transcription Kit was used to reverse transcribe all of the isolated RNA, meaning that expressed TCRB transcripts were what got sequenced. TCRdb took over this immuneACCESS table, retaining in-frame rearrangements with V and J assigned. Such tables are incomplete; in checked studies, under half of the missing clones stem from an unresolved V gene, and the remainder is unexplained. The sample table holds roughly 380,000 clones, of which 15% to 20% were seen once. Of the sample, under 0.05% falls within the top ten clones. The sequencing input was naive CD4+ T cells from blood. Interpreted using the paper, the cell subset or site label stands for: true naive CD4+ T cells. The receptors were gathered from a woman aged 18-29 years in good health.

V usage is TRBV30 and J usage is TRBJ1-3; 8 nucleotides align to TRBD1. Per germline, CDR1 GTSNPN and CDR2 SVGIG (reference sequence). The junction had 8 bases not matched to a gene; V was cut back by 4 bases and J by 6 bases. The CDR3 consists of 14 residues. Here the CDR3 reads CAWTKDRGENTIYF. CDR3 bases: TGTGCCTGGACCAAAGACAGGGGTGAAAACACCATATATTTT.

This sequence joins TRBV5-1 and TRBJ2-2, with 11 positions matching TRBD1. Trimming cost V 0 bases and J 6 bases; bases outside gene matches: 1. The CDR3 spans 15 residues. CDR1 SGHRS and CDR2 YFSETQ come from the germline V gene. Written as DNA, the CDR3 is TGCGCCAGCAGCTTGGAGGGACAGGGGGCCGGGGAGCTGTTTTTT. This sequence encodes CASSLEGQGAGELFF. Drawing the rest from reference TRBV5-1 and TRBJ2-2, the complete variable domain is KAGVTQTPRYLIKTRGQQVTLSCSPISGHRSVSWYQQTPGQGLQFLFEYFSETQRNKGNFPGRFSGRQFSNSRSEMNVSTLELGDSALYLCASSLEGQGAGELFFGEGSRLTVL.

This clone was observed once. The rearrangement joins TRBV15 to TRBJ2-2, with 7 positions matching TRBD2. From germline, CDR1 is LNHNV and CDR2 YYDKDF (reference sequence). The CDR3 runs 14 residues. V dropped 3 bases and J dropped 6; count of bases not matched to a gene: 4. The CDR3 DNA reads TGTGCCACCAGCAGCCGGGAGGTTGCCGGGGAGCTGTTTTTT. It encodes CATSSREVAGELFF.

The chain couples TRBV11-2 to TRBJ2-3; 11 nucleotides agree with TRBD2. The length of the CDR3 is 16 residues. V was clipped by 5 bases and J by 6 bases; unmatched bases: 10. Germline values: CDR1 SGHAT, CDR2 FQNNGV. CDR3 in DNA: TGTGCCAGCAGCCTACCAATAGCGGGGGGGCGGGATACGCAGTATTTT. It is translated as CASSLPIAGGRDTQYF.

This clone came up a few times. The CDR3 bases are TGCGCCAGCAGCCAAGAAAGTGACCGGAGAGCTTTCTTT. Its protein is CASSQESDRRAFF. The chain has TRBV4-3 and TRBJ1-1; D is ambiguous. V was clipped by 0 bases and J by 10 bases, with 12 bases between them. CDR1 and CDR2 from the germline V gene are LGHNA and YSLEER. There are 13 residues in the CDR3.

Only a few counts were recorded for this clone. The V gene is TRBV6-5, the J gene TRBJ2-7; 8 bases are shared with TRBD1. J was trimmed by 5 bases and V by 4 bases; bases with no gene match: 10. The germline CDR1 and CDR2 sequences are MNHEY and SVGAGI. This CDR3 is 15 amino acids long. DNA of the CDR3: TGTGCCAGCAGTTCCCAGCAAGACAGGGGCCACGAGCAGTACTTC. Protein sequence: CASSSQQDRGHEQYF.

This chain uses TRBV5-4 with TRBJ2-6; 7 nucleotides align to TRBD1. The germline V gene encodes CDR1 SGHNT and CDR2 YYREEE (reference sequence). CDR3 length equals 18 residues. The J segment lost 0 bases and the V segment lost 4 bases, leaving 10 bases of the junction unmatched. In nucleotides, the CDR3 is TGTGCCAGCAGCCCTCCGACAGGGTTCAGCTCTGGGGCCAACGTCCTGACTTTC. Translation gives CASSPPTGFSSGANVLTF.

The chain employs TRBV6-5 and TRBJ1-1; no firm D call. Trimming removed 0 bases from V and 5 bases from J, with 10 bases in between. CDR1 is MNHEY and CDR2 is SVGAGI in the germline V gene. CDR3 length: 14 residues. CDR3 loop: CASSYSNTVTEAFF. The CDR3, as DNA: TGTGCCAGCAGTTACTCGAATACGGTGACTGAAGCTTTCTTT.

This clone was counted a few times. CDR3 sequence (DNA): TGCGCCAGCGGGACTGCGACCTACAATGAGCAGTTCTTC. This codes for CASGTATYNEQFF. The chain carries TRBV4-1 and TRBJ2-1; tentative D call: TRBD2 (6 bases). The CDR3 length is 13 residues. V dropped 8 bases and J dropped 2 bases, with 10 bases sitting between them. Per germline, CDR1 MGHRA and CDR2 YSYEKL.

Note on this clone: This specimen includes other DNA sequences encoding the same CDR3. V is TRBV7-2 and J is TRBJ2-3, with 8 bases lining up with TRBD2. V lost 8 bases, J lost 3 bases, and 4 bases stayed unmatched. CDR1 and CDR2 (germline): SGHTA, FQGNSA. This CDR3 region has 13 residues. This CDR3 reads CASRGGGTDTQYF. The CDR3 DNA sequence: TGTGCCAGCCGGGGGGGCGGGACAGATACGCAGTATTTT.

The gene calls are TRBV7-2 and TRBJ1-6; no definite D call. The CDR3 runs to 15 residues. The V end was cut by 5 bases, the J end by 7 bases, with 15 bases between. Germline V gene data show CDR1 as SGHTA and CDR2 as FQGNSA. As DNA, the CDR3 is TGTGCCAGCAGCCCGTTGGGTTCGAGGAATTCACCCCTCCACTTT. Residues: CASSPLGSRNSPLHF.